These 10 T cell receptor beta chains were all obtained from the same sample, sequenced in a study of radiotherapy plus CTLA-4 blockade in lung cancer. The assay was immunoSEQ multiplex PCR, and TCRdb's table has in-frame clones only and misses some. The table includes around 90,000 clones, about 83% detected once. Sequenced material: peripheral blood, taken from a patient treated with radiotherapy plus ipilimumab. These receptors all stem from a human donor with non-small cell lung cancer who had stable disease on radiotherapy plus ipilimumab.

As regards this clone: Other DNA sequences from this sample encode an identical CDR3 as well. The genes are TRBV30 and TRBJ2-7; D possibly corresponds to TRBD2 (7 bases). Germline V gene lookup returns CDR1 GTSNPN and CDR2 SVGIG (reference sequence). Between the trimmed V and J ends, which lost 5 bases and 0 bases, there was a span of 17 bases. The CDR3 is 15 residues long. The CDR3 DNA is TGTGCCTGGCGGGGGGCGGGGGCCAGCTCCTACGAGCAGTACTTC. Residues: CAWRGAGASSYEQYF.

This clone was counted between two and nine times. V gene TRBV28 combines with J gene TRBJ2-7, with TRBD2 matching 8 bases. V shed 7 bases, J shed 2 bases, and the junction held 10 bases outside the gene matches. The germline gives CDR1 MDHEN, CDR2 SYDVKM. CDR3 length equals 15 residues. CDR3 coding DNA: TGTGCCAGCAACACCGGGGGGGCATTCGCCTACGAGCAGTACTTC. As protein: CASNTGGAFAYEQYF.

The chain recombines TRBV4-2 with TRBJ1-5; D call uncertain. This CDR3 is 13 amino acids long. Germline V CDR1 and CDR2: LGHNA, YNFKEQ. Trimming shortened V by 0 bases and J by 11 bases, and 11 bases separated the two germline ends. The CDR3: CASSQDLGNAQHF. Here the CDR3 DNA reads TGTGCCAGCAGCCAAGATCTGGGGAACGCCCAGCATTTT.

The chain employs TRBV28 and TRBJ2-7, with D perhaps TRBD2 (6 bases). The V and J ends lost 6 bases and 6 bases respectively, with 18 bases between them. Germline assignment: CDR1 MDHEN and CDR2 SYDVKM. This CDR3 has 14 amino acids. The DNA of the CDR3 is TGTGCCAGCAGGCCGGGAGACAAGGGATCCGAGCAGTACTTC. Its translation: CASRPGDKGSEQYF.

The V gene is TRBV18, the J gene TRBJ2-7; D gene ambiguous. The length of the CDR3 is 12 residues. Between the trimmed V and J ends, which lost 3 bases and 1 base, there was a span of 4 bases. CDR1 is KGHSH and CDR2 is LQKENI in the germline V gene. The CDR3 nucleotides are TGTGCCAGCTCACCTCGTTCCTACGAGCAGTACTTC. Translation gives CASSPRSYEQYF.

This chain uses TRBV21-1 with TRBJ2-7; the D call in the table, TRBD1, was not verified against the DNA. TRBV21-1 is tagged as a pseudogene. The CDR3 loop spans 10 amino acids. CDR3 coding DNA: TGTGCCAGCGTCATCTACGAGCAGTACTTC. It encodes CASVIYEQYF.

The V gene is TRBV5-1, the J gene TRBJ2-2; weak D call: TRBD2 (7 bases). Trimming cost V 4 bases and J 1 base, with 14 bases left between them. Germline V gene sequence: CDR1 SGHRS, CDR2 YFSETQ. The CDR3 spans 16 residues. DNA for the CDR3: TGCGCCAGCAGCGGAGCGGGACACCTGAACACCGGGGAGCTGTTTTTT. Protein: CASSGAGHLNTGELFF.

This chain uses TRBV28 with TRBJ1-5, with 7 bases matching TRBD1. This CDR3 comprises 14 residues. Looked up from germline, CDR1 is MDHEN and CDR2 is SYDVKM. The junction had 8 bases not matched to a gene; V was cut back by 3 bases and J by 9 bases. The CDR3 DNA follows: TGTGCCAGCAGTTTCCAGGGGGGCTTCGGGCCCCAGCATTTT. This encodes CASSFQGGFGPQHF.

This chain connects TRBV7-9 to TRBJ1-2, with 8 positions matching TRBD1. CDR3 length equals 17 residues. J gave up 6 bases and V 2 bases, and 14 bases lay outside the gene matches. Germline CDR1 SEHNR, CDR2 FQNEAQ (reference sequence). CDR3 coding DNA: TGTGCCAGCAGCTTAACGCATTGGGACAGGTCGTCTCATGGCTACACCTTC. Translation: CASSLTHWDRSSHGYTF.

The genes are TRBV5-1 and TRBJ2-5, with TRBD1 as a possible D gene (5 bases). There are 15 residues in the CDR3. Trimming shortened V by 0 bases and J by 5 bases, and 14 bases separated the two germline ends. Germline values: CDR1 SGHRS, CDR2 YFSETQ. The CDR3 nucleotides read TGCGCCAGCAGCTTGGCAGGGATCGAAGAGGAGACCCAGTACTTC. This encodes CASSLAGIEEETQYF.